The 20 T cell receptor beta chains below were found in one sample sequenced in a study of identical twins. MiXCR, applied by TCRdb to the 5' RACE reads, yields one record per CDR3 protein. The sample lists approximately 300,000 distinct CDR3 sequences, 9.5% occurring once. The same sample was also used in a study of yellow fever vaccine responses in identical twins.

Sequencing was done on a sample of CD8+ T cells sorted from blood. These receptors came from a woman aged 18 to 35 in good health.

This clonotype was seen ten or more times. The junction departs from the called germline gene at one end, perhaps through a read error. The V call is TRBV11-2, the J call TRBJ2-3; TRBD2 matches at 9 bases. CDR1 and CDR2 from the germline V gene are SGHAT and FQNNGV. The CDR3 extends over 17 amino acids. CDR3 nucleotides: TGTGCCAGCAGCATAGATGCTAGCGGGACTTACACAGATACGCAGTATTTT. It specifies CASSIDASGTYTDTQYF.

This clonotype was counted only a few times. V is TRBV28 and J is TRBJ1-5; a possible D gene is TRBD1 (5 bases). CDR3 size: 14 residues. Trimming took 5 bases from V and 2 from J, leaving 10 bases between them. Germline-derived CDR1 and CDR2 are MDHEN and SYDVKM. The CDR3 loop is CASSPGFGNQPQHF. CDR3 coding DNA: TGTGCCAGCAGTCCAGGGTTCGGCAATCAGCCCCAGCATTTT.

This clonotype was recorded a few times. J is TRBJ2-1 and V is TRBV2; 7 bases agree with TRBD1. The CDR3 covers 13 residues. V lost 10 bases, J lost 2 bases, and 5 bases stayed unmatched. The germline V gene encodes CDR1 SNHLY and CDR2 FYNNEI. The CDR3 nucleotides are TGTGCCACAGGGGACAGTACCTACAATGAGCAGTTCTTC. Amino acids: CATGDSTYNEQFF.

This clonotype came up a few times. In DNA, the CDR3 is TGTGCCAGCAGCTTAGAGGGGGCCTATGGCTACACCTTC. Its protein is CASSLEGAYGYTF. The J gene is TRBJ1-2, the V gene TRBV7-2, with TRBD1 identical over 7 bases. CDR1 is SGHTA, CDR2 FQGNSA, per germline. V was clipped by 1 base and J by 4 bases; unmatched bases: 0. This CDR3 has 13 residues.

The gene calls are TRBV28 and TRBJ2-7; tentatively, D is TRBD1 or TRBD2 (5 bases each). The CDR3 has 16 amino acids. V lost 8 bases, J lost 0 bases, and 20 bases lay in between. Germline values: CDR1 MDHEN, CDR2 SYDVKM. In DNA form, the CDR3 reads TGTGCCAGCGGGGACCGAACCAGCGGTAGCTCCTACGAGCAGTACTTC. Its protein is CASGDRTSGSSYEQYF. The whole variable domain, remainder taken from reference TRBV28 and TRBJ2-7, is DVKVTQSSRYLVKRTGEKVFLECVQDMDHENMFWYRQDPGLGLRLIYFSYDVKMKEKGDIPEGYSVSREKKERFSLILESASTNQTSMYLCASGDRTSGSSYEQYFGPGTRLTVT.

This clonotype was seen more than once but under ten times. J is TRBJ2-2 and V is TRBV20-1; D may be TRBD1 (6 bases). Germline V gene data show CDR1 as DFQATT and CDR2 as SNEGSKA (reference sequence). This CDR3 region has 15 residues. Trimming removed 3 bases from V and 1 base from J, with 12 bases in between. The CDR3 DNA reads as TGCAGTGCTAGGGTAGGACAGCTGAACACCGGGGAGCTGTTTTTT. Translated: CSARVGQLNTGELFF.

The V gene is TRBV10-3, the J gene TRBJ1-1, with 8 bases lining up with TRBD1. V lost 2 bases and J lost 6; bases outside the gene matches: 11. CDR1 and CDR2 from the germline V gene are ENHRY and SYGVKD. The CDR3 spans 16 residues. The CDR3 protein is CAISEAGQAGWPEAFF. CDR3 bases: TGTGCCATCAGTGAGGCGGGACAGGCCGGCTGGCCTGAAGCTTTCTTT.

This clonotype was observed a handful of times. The chain recombines TRBV7-9 with TRBJ1-2; D uncertain. Trimming took off 2 bases at V and 3 bases at J, with 13 bases between the two ends. The CDR3 has 15 amino acids. Germline lookup yields CDR1 SEHNR and CDR2 FQNEAQ (reference sequence). CDR3 amino acids: CASSLMPVDHYGYTF. CDR3 nucleotide sequence: TGTGCCAGCAGCTTAATGCCAGTAGATCACTATGGCTACACCTTC.

This clonotype was detected many times. This chain joins TRBV6-5 and TRBJ2-5; a weak D match, TRBD2 (5 bases). V shed 4 bases and J shed 1 base, with 7 bases lying between them. This CDR3 spans 13 amino acids. CDR1 and CDR2 (germline): MNHEY, SVGAGI. CDR3 sequence: CASSSAAQETQYF. CDR3 sequence (DNA): TGTGCCAGCAGTTCAGCGGCCCAAGAGACCCAGTACTTC.

This clonotype has just a few counts. J is TRBJ1-1 and V is TRBV30, with 9 bases fitting TRBD1. CDR3 length: 12 amino acids. The trim removed 8 bases at V and 4 bases at J, leaving 5 bases unmatched. From germline, CDR1 is GTSNPN and CDR2 SVGIG (reference sequence). The CDR3 DNA is TGTGCCGCGGACAGGGGTGGCACTGAAGCTTTCTTT. Translated: CAADRGGTEAFF.

The chain combines TRBV13 with TRBJ1-1; the D gene is possibly TRBD1 (5 bases). Looked up from germline, CDR1 is PRHDT and CDR2 is FYEKMQ (reference sequence). The CDR3 covers 15 residues. V dropped 4 bases and J dropped 0 bases, with 12 bases sitting between them. The CDR3 reads CASSSTTVLNTEAFF. The CDR3 DNA reads as TGTGCCAGCAGCTCTACGACAGTCCTGAACACTGAAGCTTTCTTT.

In its sample, this clonotype was seen many times. The chain joins TRBV20-1 to TRBJ2-7, with TRBD2 matching 13 bases. In germline, CDR1 is DFQATT, CDR2 SNEGSKA (reference sequence). Trimming cost V 0 bases and J 2 bases; bases outside gene matches: 1. This CDR3 has 15 amino acids. CDR3 DNA: TGCAGTGCTAGAGAACTAGCGGGAGGGCCCTACGAGCAGTACTTC. It specifies CSARELAGGPYEQYF.

This clonotype was found many times. J is TRBJ2-5 and V is TRBV12-3 or TRBV12-4, with a possible D match to TRBD1 (6 bases). The V gene lost 5 bases and the J gene lost 2 bases, with 15 bases spanning the gap. This CDR3 is 15 amino acids long. The CDR3 DNA sequence: TGTGCCAGCAGTCCTCTTGGGGGCAGACAAGAGACCCAGTACTTC. It translates to CASSPLGGRQETQYF.

This clonotype was counted only a few times. The V and J genes are TRBV15 and TRBJ2-7; a weak D match, TRBD2 (6 bases). V was shortened by 1 base and J by 1 base, with 17 bases between the two germline ends. Germline loops: CDR1 LNHNV, CDR2 YYDKDF (reference sequence). The CDR3 sequence is 17 residues long. The chain's CDR3 is CATSRALGWRESYEQYF. The CDR3 DNA follows: TGTGCCACCAGCAGAGCTCTGGGCTGGAGGGAGTCCTACGAGCAGTACTTC.

The chain joins TRBV10-3 to TRBJ2-6; unclear D gene. Germline V lookup: CDR1 ENHRY, CDR2 SYGVKD. This CDR3 region has 16 residues. The germline V and J ends were trimmed by 10 bases and 0 bases, with 16 bases remaining between them. Written as DNA, the CDR3 is TGTGCCACAACCGACGAGCCGAACTCTGGGGCCAACGTCCTGACTTTC. Its translation is CATTDEPNSGANVLTF.

The gene calls are TRBV10-2 and TRBJ2-3; D possibly corresponds to TRBD2 (6 bases). V lost 4 bases and J 2 bases, leaving 10 bases between the germline ends. Germline V gene sequence: CDR1 WSHSY, CDR2 SAAADI. The CDR3 totals 14 residues. The CDR3 reads CASSVGGNTDTQYF. CDR3 nucleotide sequence: TGCGCCAGCAGTGTGGGGGGAAACACAGATACGCAGTATTTT.

This clonotype was seen more than once but under ten times. CDR3 sequence (DNA): TGTGCCAGCAGTTGGCGGACAGCCAATCGCTACGAGCAGTACTTC. It encodes CASSWRTANRYEQYF. The chain couples TRBV6-5 to TRBJ2-7; a weak D match, TRBD1 (6 bases). The CDR3 totals 15 residues. V dropped 4 bases and J dropped 3 bases, with 16 bases sitting between them. The V gene's germline CDR1 is MNHEY and CDR2 SVGAGI.

A word on this clonotype: Without the conserved terminal phenylalanine or tryptophan, this CDR3 likely stems from a read error. Because the CDR3's place on the DNA is in doubt, the DNA is left out and the CDR3 is given as listed by TCRdb. The genes are TRBV10-3 and TRBJ2-7; the D segment call TRBD1 is taken from the table without a DNA check. From germline, CDR1 is ENHRY and CDR2 SYGVKD. The CDR3 is 11 residues long, counting both termini. This CDR3 reads CAITGDRVYFI.

At least ten counts were recorded for this clonotype. The rearrangement links TRBV6-5 to TRBJ2-1; TRBD1 aligns across 8 bases. This CDR3 has 17 residues. The germline V gene has CDR1 MNHEY and CDR2 SVGAGI. J lost 7 bases, V lost 0 bases, and 11 bases had no gene match. CDR3 in amino acids: CASSYSLTGEVSNEQFF. Here the CDR3 DNA reads TGTGCCAGCAGTTACTCCTTGACAGGGGAGGTATCGAATGAGCAGTTCTTC.

The chain has TRBV3-1 and TRBJ2-5, with unresolved D. The CDR3 consists of 14 residues. V was clipped by 0 bases and J by 3 bases, with 8 bases between them. Per germline, CDR1 LGHDT and CDR2 YNNKEL (reference sequence). CDR3 region: CASSQEASEETQYF. CDR3 sequence (DNA): TGTGCCAGCAGCCAAGAAGCCAGCGAAGAGACCCAGTACTTC.